Below, 8 T cell receptor beta chains from the same sample are listed, as sequenced in a study of Tregs in tolerant kidney transplant recipients. TCRdb keeps only in-frame clones here, not all; method: immunoSEQ multiplex PCR. The sample records roughly 46,000 clones, around 90% being singletons. Sequenced: Tregs from blood. The source is a human donor in good health.

This clone has only a few counts. The V gene is TRBV2, the J gene TRBJ2-5; 13 bases map to TRBD2. This CDR3 spans 17 amino acids. Germline loops: CDR1 SNHLY, CDR2 FYNNEI. The V gene end was trimmed by 6 bases and the J gene end by 3 bases; junction bases not matched to a gene: 10. The CDR3 loop is CASRRRGLAGTKETQYF. DNA for the CDR3: TGTGCCAGCAGGAGGCGGGGACTAGCGGGAACTAAAGAGACCCAGTACTTC.

CDR3 nucleotides: TGTGCCAGCAGCTCAGGGACAGGGCGGAGTAATTCACCCCTCCACTTT. It encodes CASSSGTGRSNSPLHF. V usage is TRBV7-6 and J usage is TRBJ1-6; TRBD1 aligns across 9 bases. The germline V gene has CDR1 SGHVS and CDR2 FNYEAQ. The CDR3 has 16 residues. V trimming: 4 bases; J trimming: 6 bases; junction bases outside the gene matches: 7.

This clone was seen only once. J is TRBJ2-3 and V is TRBV5-1; 11 bases map to TRBD1. CDR3 length equals 18 residues. Looked up from germline, CDR1 is SGHRS and CDR2 is YFSETQ. V lost 1 base, J lost 5 bases, and 12 bases stayed unmatched. CDR3 loop: CASSLLLRTGGYEDTQYF. CDR3 DNA: TGCGCCAGCAGCTTGCTACTGAGGACAGGGGGCTATGAAGATACGCAGTATTTT.

The chain is built from TRBV7-9 and TRBJ1-6, with a weak D call TRBD1 (5 bases). Germline-derived CDR1 and CDR2 are SEHNR and FQNEAQ (reference sequence). The CDR3 contains 14 residues. Trimming left V 4 bases short and J 7 bases short, with 11 bases between. The CDR3 loop reads CASSSGRTNSPLHF. CDR3 nucleotides: TGTGCCAGCAGCTCGGGACGGACGAATTCACCCCTCCACTTT.

In its sample, this clone was seen once. The genes are TRBV6-5 and TRBJ1-1, with 7 bases fitting TRBD1. This CDR3 has 14 amino acids. V shed 2 bases, J shed 9 bases, and the junction held 9 bases outside the gene matches. Germline CDR1 MNHEY, CDR2 SVGAGI. This CDR3 is CASSYAQGGRKAFF. The CDR3 DNA follows: TGTGCCAGCAGTTACGCGCAGGGGGGTCGGAAAGCTTTCTTT.

This clone was counted between two and nine times. This chain joins TRBV19 and TRBJ1-4, with D possibly being TRBD1 (5 bases). The CDR3 runs 14 residues. V shed 9 bases and J shed 7 bases, with 18 bases lying between them. Per germline, CDR1 LNHDA and CDR2 SQIVND (reference sequence). The CDR3 loop reads CASSLFRVGEKLFF. CDR3 DNA sequence: TGTGCCAGCTCCCTATTCAGGGTGGGTGAAAAACTGTTTTTT.

The rearrangement links TRBV7-3 to TRBJ2-3; no definite D call. This CDR3 has 14 amino acids. The V gene lost 5 bases and the J gene lost 0 bases, with 9 bases spanning the gap. Looked up from germline, CDR1 is SGHTA and CDR2 is FQGTGA. CDR3 region: CASSPIPSTDTQYF. CDR3 sequence (DNA): TGTGCCAGCAGCCCTATACCCAGCACAGATACGCAGTATTTT.

J is TRBJ2-5 and V is TRBV11-2; 14 nucleotides align to TRBD2. Losses at the gene ends were 5 bases for V and 5 bases for J; bases not matched to a gene: 4. Germline V gives CDR1 SGHAT, CDR2 FQNNGV. The CDR3 totals 15 residues. CDR3 sequence reads: CASSQGLAGVETQYF. For the CDR3, the DNA is TGTGCCAGCAGCCAGGGACTAGCGGGAGTTGAGACCCAGTACTTC.